A single sample gave rise to the 11 T cell receptor beta chains below, sequenced in a study of OX40 agonist ivuxolimab in advanced cancers. The table came from immunoSEQ multiplex PCR; TCRdb's copy has only in-frame clones and leaves some out. Of 65,000 to 95,000 clones listed, roughly nine tenths are singletons. The material was CD4+ or CD8+ T cells sorted from blood, obtained in a trial of the OX40 agonist ivuxolimab. These receptor sequences come from an adult with an advanced solid tumor such as melanoma, head and neck, liver or kidney cancer.

On this clone itself: A read error may produce the germline difference seen at one junction end. This chain links TRBV6-6 with TRBJ2-5; tentatively, D is TRBD2 (5 bases). CDR3 size: 13 residues. Germline V gene lookup returns CDR1 MNHNY and CDR2 SVGAGI (reference sequence). This CDR3 is CAISPPGQETQYF. In DNA, the CDR3 is TGTGCCATCAGTCCACCGGGACAAGAGACCCAGTACTTC.

The V and J genes are TRBV29-1 and TRBJ1-1, with 9 nucleotides matching TRBD1. Germline V gives CDR1 SQVTM, CDR2 ANQGSEA. V shed 7 bases, J shed 1 base, and the junction held 4 bases outside the gene matches. This CDR3 has 13 amino acids. This CDR3 is CSGRGQGNTEAFF. CDR3 sequence (DNA): TGCAGCGGGAGGGGACAGGGGAACACTGAAGCTTTCTTT.

This chain links TRBV10-3 with TRBJ1-2; no definite D call. The CDR3 extends over 13 amino acids. V dropped 3 bases and J dropped 4 bases, with 9 bases sitting between them. Germline V CDR1 and CDR2: ENHRY, SYGVKD. Here the CDR3 DNA reads TGTGCCATCAGTGAAAAGCTGAGCTATGGCTACACCTTC. This encodes CAISEKLSYGYTF.

The rearrangement links TRBV27 to TRBJ1-4; D remains unclear. The CDR3 is 13 amino acids. Trimming removed 5 bases from V and 8 bases from J, with 12 bases in between. Per germline, CDR1 MNHEY and CDR2 SMNVEV (reference sequence). The chain's CDR3 is CASSMTLKEKLFF. In nucleotides, the CDR3 is TGTGCCAGCAGTATGACCCTTAAGGAAAAACTGTTTTTT.

This clone was seen only once. This rearrangement joins TRBV9 to TRBJ1-3; D unclear. The CDR3 loop spans 13 amino acids. V lost 1 base and J lost 0, with 2 bases in between. Germline V CDR1 and CDR2: SGDLS, YYNGEE. CDR3 in DNA: TGTGCCAGCAGCGTAAACTCTGGAAACACCATATATTTT. As protein: CASSVNSGNTIYF.

V usage is TRBV27 and J usage is TRBJ2-1; 8 nucleotides match TRBD2. In germline, CDR1 is MNHEY, CDR2 SMNVEV (reference sequence). After removal of 5 bases from V and 6 bases from J, the junction contained 12 bases not matched to a gene. The length of the CDR3 is 16 residues. In DNA form, the CDR3 reads TGTGCCAGCAGTCCGGACGGGCGGGAGGCAAGCAATGAGCAGTTCTTC. It translates to CASSPDGREASNEQFF.

This chain connects TRBV28 to TRBJ1-2; 9 bases map to TRBD1. The CDR3 sequence is 15 residues long. Germline trimming cut 2 bases from V and 4 bases from J; bases unmatched to any gene: 5. Germline assignment: CDR1 MDHEN and CDR2 SYDVKM. The CDR3 coding sequence is TGTGCCAGCAGTTTAGCGGACAGGGGTACCTATGGCTACACCTTC. Translated, it gives CASSLADRGTYGYTF.

The rearrangement links TRBV7-2 to TRBJ2-6; unclear D gene. The CDR3 runs 15 residues. Germline loops: CDR1 SGHTA, CDR2 FQGNSA. V was cut by 3 bases and J by 1 base, with 7 bases left in between. The DNA of the CDR3 is TGTGCCAGCAGCTTCTCCCCTTCTGGGGCCAACGTCCTGACTTTC. It encodes CASSFSPSGANVLTF. Based on the CDR3 plus reference TRBV7-2 and TRBJ2-6, the full variable domain is GAGVSQSPSNKVTEKGKDVELRCDPISGHTALYWYRQSLGQGLEFLIYFQGNSAPDKSGLPSDRFSAERTGGSVSTLTIQRTQQEDSAVYLCASSFSPSGANVLTFGAGSRLTVL.

The chain couples TRBV15 to TRBJ2-5; no reliable D call. Trimming took off 0 bases at V and 5 bases at J, with 4 bases between the two ends. The CDR3 has 12 amino acids. Germline CDR1 reads LNHNV; CDR2 reads YYDKDF (reference sequence). CDR3 DNA sequence: TGTGCCACCAGCAGAGACGCGGAGACCCAGTACTTC. Its protein is CATSRDAETQYF.

V and J are TRBV6-5 and TRBJ1-2, with 7 bases lining up with TRBD1. Trimming cost V 5 bases and J 8 bases; bases outside gene matches: 8. This CDR3 has 13 amino acids. In germline, CDR1 is MNHEY, CDR2 SVGAGI. The CDR3 region has the DNA TGTGCCAGCAGTCCGATCGACAGGGAAGGCTACACCTTC. It specifies CASSPIDREGYTF.

The chain combines TRBV18 with TRBJ2-7; D unresolved. V was trimmed by 4 bases and J by 1 base, leaving 11 bases between them. The CDR3 consists of 14 residues. The germline V gene has CDR1 KGHSH and CDR2 LQKENI. CDR3 nucleotide sequence: TGTGCCAGCTCACAGGCCACCTTATCCTACGAGCAGTACTTC. Translating it yields CASSQATLSYEQYF.